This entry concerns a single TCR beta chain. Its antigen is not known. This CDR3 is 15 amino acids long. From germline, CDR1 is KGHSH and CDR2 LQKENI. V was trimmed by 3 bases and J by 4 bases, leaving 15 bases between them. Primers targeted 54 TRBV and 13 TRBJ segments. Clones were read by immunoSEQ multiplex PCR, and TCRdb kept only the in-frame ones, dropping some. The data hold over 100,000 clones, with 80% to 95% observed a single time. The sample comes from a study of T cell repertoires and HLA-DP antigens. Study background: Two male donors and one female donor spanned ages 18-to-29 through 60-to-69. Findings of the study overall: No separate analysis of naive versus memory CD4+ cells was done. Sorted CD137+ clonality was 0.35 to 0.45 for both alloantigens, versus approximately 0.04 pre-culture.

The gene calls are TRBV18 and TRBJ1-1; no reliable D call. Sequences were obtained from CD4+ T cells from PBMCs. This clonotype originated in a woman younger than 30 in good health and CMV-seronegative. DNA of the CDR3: TGTGCCAGCTCACCCGGATGGGGTCAAGGCACTGAAGCTTTCTTT. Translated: CASSPGWGQGTEAFF.